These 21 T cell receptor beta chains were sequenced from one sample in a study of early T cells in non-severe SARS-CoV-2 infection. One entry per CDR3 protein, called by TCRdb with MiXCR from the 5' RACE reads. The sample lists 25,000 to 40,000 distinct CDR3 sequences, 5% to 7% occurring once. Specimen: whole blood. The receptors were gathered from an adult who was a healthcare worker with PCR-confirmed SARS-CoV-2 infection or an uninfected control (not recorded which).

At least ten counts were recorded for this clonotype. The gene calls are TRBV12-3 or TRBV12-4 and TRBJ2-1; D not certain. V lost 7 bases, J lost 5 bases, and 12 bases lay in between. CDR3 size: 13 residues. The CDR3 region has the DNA TGTGCCAGCACGTACAGTCCTAACAATGAGCAGTTCTTC. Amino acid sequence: CASTYSPNNEQFF.

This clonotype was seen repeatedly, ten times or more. CDR3 nucleotide sequence: TGTGCCAGCAGTTTAGGTAGCGGGAGGGCCGCGTACTTC. Translated, it gives CASSLGSGRAAYF. This chain uses TRBV27 with TRBJ2-7; 11 bases agree with TRBD2. The CDR3 has 13 amino acids. Per germline, CDR1 MNHEY and CDR2 SMNVEV (reference sequence). J was trimmed by 12 bases and V by 2 bases; bases with no gene match: 6.

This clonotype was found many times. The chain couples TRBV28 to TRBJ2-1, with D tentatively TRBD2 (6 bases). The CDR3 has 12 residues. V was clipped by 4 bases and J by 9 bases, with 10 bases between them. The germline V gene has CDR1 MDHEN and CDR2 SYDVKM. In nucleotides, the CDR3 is TGTGCCAGCAGTTCGGGACTGAGTGAGCAGTTCTTC. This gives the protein CASSSGLSEQFF. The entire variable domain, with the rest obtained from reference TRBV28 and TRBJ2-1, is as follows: DVKVTQSSRYLVKRTGEKVFLECVQDMDHENMFWYRQDPGLGLRLIYFSYDVKMKEKGDIPEGYSVSREKKERFSLILESASTNQTSMYLCASSSGLSEQFFGPGTRLTVL.

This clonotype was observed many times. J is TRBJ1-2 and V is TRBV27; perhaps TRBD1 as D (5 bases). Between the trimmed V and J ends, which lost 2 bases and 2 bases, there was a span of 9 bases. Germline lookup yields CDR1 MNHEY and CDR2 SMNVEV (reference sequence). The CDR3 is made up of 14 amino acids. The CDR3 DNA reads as TGTGCCAGCAGTTTAATCCCAGGGAACTATGGCTACACCTTC. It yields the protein CASSLIPGNYGYTF.

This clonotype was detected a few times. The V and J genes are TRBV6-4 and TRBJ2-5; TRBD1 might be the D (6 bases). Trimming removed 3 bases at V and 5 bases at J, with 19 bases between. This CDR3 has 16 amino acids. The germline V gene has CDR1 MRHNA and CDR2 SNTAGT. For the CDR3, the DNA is TGTGCCAGCAGTGAGACGGGTGGGGGACAAGTGGAGACCCAGTACTTC. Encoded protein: CASSETGGGQVETQYF.

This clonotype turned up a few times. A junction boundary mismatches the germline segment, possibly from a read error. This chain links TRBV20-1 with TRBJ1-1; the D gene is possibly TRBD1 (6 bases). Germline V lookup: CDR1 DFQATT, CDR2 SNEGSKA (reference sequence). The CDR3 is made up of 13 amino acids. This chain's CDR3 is CSARTGTMTGAFF. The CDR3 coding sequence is TGCAGTGCTAGAACCGGGACAATGACTGGAGCTTTCTTT.

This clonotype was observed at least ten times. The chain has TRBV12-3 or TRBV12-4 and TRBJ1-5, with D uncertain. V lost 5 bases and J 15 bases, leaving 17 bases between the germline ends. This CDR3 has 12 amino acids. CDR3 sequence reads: CASSPSVEHPHF. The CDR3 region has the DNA TGTGCCAGCAGTCCCTCGGTTGAGCATCCGCATTTT.

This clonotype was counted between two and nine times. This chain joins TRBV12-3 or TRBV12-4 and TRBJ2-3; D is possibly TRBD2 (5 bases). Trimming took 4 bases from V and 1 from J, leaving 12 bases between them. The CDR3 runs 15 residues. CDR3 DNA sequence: TGTGCCAGCAGTTCCCAATTCGGGGGCACAGATACGCAGTATTTT. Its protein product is CASSSQFGGTDTQYF.

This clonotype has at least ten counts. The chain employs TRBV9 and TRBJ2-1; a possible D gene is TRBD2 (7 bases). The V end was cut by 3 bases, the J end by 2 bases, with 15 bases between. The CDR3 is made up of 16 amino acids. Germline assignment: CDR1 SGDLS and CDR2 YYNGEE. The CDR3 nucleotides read TGTGCCAGCAGCGCCCTCTCGGGGGGCACCTACAATGAGCAGTTCTTC. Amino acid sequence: CASSALSGGTYNEQFF.

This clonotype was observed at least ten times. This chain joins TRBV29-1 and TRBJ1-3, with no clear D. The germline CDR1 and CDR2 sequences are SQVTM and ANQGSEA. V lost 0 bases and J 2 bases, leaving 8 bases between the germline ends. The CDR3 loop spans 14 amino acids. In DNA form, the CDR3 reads TGCAGCGTTGAAGATCAAGGGCCTGGAAACACCATATATTTT. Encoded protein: CSVEDQGPGNTIYF.

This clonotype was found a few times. CDR3 residues: CASSARLAGGPHEQYF. The DNA of the CDR3 is TGTGCCAGCAGCGCCAGACTAGCGGGAGGGCCCCACGAGCAGTACTTC. This sequence joins TRBV2 and TRBJ2-7, with 14 bases identical to TRBD2. The germline gives CDR1 SNHLY, CDR2 FYNNEI. The V gene end was trimmed by 6 bases and the J gene end by 5 bases; junction bases not matched to a gene: 9. This CDR3 has 16 residues.

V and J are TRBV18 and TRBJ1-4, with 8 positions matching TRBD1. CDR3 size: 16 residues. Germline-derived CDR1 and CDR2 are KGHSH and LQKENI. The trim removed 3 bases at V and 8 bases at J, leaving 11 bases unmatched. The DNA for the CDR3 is TGTGCCAGCTCACCTCAGGGGGCCCTTCAGGGCGAAAAACTGTTTTTT. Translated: CASSPQGALQGEKLFF.

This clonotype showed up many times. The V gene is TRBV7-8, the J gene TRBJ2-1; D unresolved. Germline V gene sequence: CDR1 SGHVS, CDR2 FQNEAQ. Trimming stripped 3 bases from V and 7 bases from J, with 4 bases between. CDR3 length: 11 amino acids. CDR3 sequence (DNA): TGTGCCAGCAGCTTGGGGAATGAGCAGTTCTTC. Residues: CASSLGNEQFF. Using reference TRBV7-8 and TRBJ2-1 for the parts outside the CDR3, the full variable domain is GAGVSQSPRYKVAKRGQDVALRCDPISGHVSLFWYQQALGQGPEFLTYFQNEAQLDKSGLPSDRFFAERPEGSVSTLKIQRTQQEDSAVYLCASSLGNEQFFGPGTRLTVL.

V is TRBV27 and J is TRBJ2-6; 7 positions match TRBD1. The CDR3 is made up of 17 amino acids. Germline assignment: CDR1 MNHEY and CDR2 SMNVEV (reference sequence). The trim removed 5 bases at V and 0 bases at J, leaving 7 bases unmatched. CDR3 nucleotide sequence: TGTGCCAGCAGTCCCCACAGGGGCGGCTCTGGGGCCAACGTCCTGACTTTC. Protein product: CASSPHRGGSGANVLTF.

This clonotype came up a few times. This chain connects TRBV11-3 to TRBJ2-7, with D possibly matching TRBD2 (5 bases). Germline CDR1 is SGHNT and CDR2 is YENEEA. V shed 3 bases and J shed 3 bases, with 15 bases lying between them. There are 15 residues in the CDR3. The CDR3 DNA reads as TGTGCCAGCAGCTTCTCTAATAGCGAGGTCTACGAGCAGTACTTC. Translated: CASSFSNSEVYEQYF. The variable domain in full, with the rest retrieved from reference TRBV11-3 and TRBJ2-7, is EAGVVQSPRYKIIEKKQPVAFWCNPISGHNTLYWYLQNLGQGPELLIRYENEEAVDDSQLPKDRFSAERLKGVDSTLKIQPAELGDSAVYLCASSFSNSEVYEQYFGPGTRLTVT.

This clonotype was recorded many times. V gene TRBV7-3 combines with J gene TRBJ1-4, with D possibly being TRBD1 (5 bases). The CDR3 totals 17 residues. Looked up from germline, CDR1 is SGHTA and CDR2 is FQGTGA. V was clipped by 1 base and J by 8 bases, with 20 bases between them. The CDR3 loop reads CASSLKGSTGVKEKLFF. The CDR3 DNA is TGTGCCAGCAGCTTAAAAGGGTCGACGGGGGTCAAGGAAAAACTGTTTTTT.

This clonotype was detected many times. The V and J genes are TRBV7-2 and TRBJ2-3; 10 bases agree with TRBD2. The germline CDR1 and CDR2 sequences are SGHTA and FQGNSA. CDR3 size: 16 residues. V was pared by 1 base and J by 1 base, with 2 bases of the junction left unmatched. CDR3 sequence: CASSLVGTSGTDTQYF. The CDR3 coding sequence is TGTGCCAGCAGCTTAGTCGGGACTAGCGGCACAGATACGCAGTATTTT.

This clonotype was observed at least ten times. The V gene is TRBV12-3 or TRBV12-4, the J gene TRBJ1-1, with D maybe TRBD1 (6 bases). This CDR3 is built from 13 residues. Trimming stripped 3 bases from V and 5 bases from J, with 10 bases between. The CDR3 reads CASSFLQGTEAFF. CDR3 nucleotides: TGTGCCAGCAGTTTTCTGCAGGGGACTGAAGCTTTCTTT.

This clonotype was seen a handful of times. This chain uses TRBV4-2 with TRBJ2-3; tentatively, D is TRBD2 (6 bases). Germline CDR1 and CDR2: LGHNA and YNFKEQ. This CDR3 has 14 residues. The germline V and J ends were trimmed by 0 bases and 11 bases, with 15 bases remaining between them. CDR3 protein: CASSQDRRASLQYF. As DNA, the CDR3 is TGTGCCAGCAGCCAAGATAGGAGGGCATCACTGCAGTATTTT.

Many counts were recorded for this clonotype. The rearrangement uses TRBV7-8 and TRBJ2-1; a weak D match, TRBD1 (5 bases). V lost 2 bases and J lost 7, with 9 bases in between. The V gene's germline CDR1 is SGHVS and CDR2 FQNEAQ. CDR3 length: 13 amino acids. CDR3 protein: CASSLSRANEQFF. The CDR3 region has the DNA TGTGCCAGCAGCTTATCCAGGGCGAATGAGCAGTTCTTC.

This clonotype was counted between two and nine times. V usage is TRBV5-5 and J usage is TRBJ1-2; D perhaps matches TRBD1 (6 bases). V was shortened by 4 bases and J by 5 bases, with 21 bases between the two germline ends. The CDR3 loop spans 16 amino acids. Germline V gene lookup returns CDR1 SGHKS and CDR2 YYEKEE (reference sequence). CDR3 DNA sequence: TGTGCCAGCAGCACTAGGACAGCTTCAGATAGTTATGGCTACACCTTC. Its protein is CASSTRTASDSYGYTF.